The 17 T cell receptor beta chains reported below all come from one sample, sequenced in a study of CXCR3-negative and CXCR3-positive naive CD8 T cells. Each TRB cDNA library was prepared by 5' RACE (with UMI labels). TCRdb reprocessed the 5' RACE reads and stores each CDR3 protein as one record, lacking DNA. The sample has over 70,000 distinct CDR3 sequences. The sample comprised naive CXCR3- CD8+ T cells from blood. Subset given: CD45RO-CCR7+CD27+CD95- naive CD8+ T cells lacking CXCR3 (TNR3-). All receptors come from a human donor in good health. Some clones in this sample may be carry-over from other donors' samples.

The J gene is TRBJ2-7, the V gene TRBV11-2. Germline V gene sequence: CDR1 SGHAT, CDR2 FQNNGV. This CDR3 has 11 amino acids. CDR3 sequence reads: CASSRTYEQYF.

The J gene is TRBJ2-1, the V gene TRBV5-1; TCRdb picks TRBD1, but there is no DNA to check that call. The CDR3 length is 13 residues. Germline V gives CDR1 SGHRS, CDR2 YFSETQ. CDR3 region: CASSLQGNYEQFF.

The chain carries TRBV14 and TRBJ2-2; with no DNA, the TCRdb D assignment of TRBD1 cannot be verified. The germline CDR1 and CDR2 sequences are SGHDN and FVKESK. The CDR3 totals 13 residues. The CDR3: CASSQSPTGELFF.

The rearrangement links TRBV7-9 to TRBJ2-7; TCRdb outputs TRBD1, but without DNA this stays unchecked. Germline V lookup: CDR1 SEHNR, CDR2 FQNEAQ (reference sequence). This CDR3 spans 14 amino acids. CDR3 sequence reads: CASSHPGAPYEQYF.

The rearrangement uses TRBV12-3 or TRBV12-4 and TRBJ2-5; TCRdb picks TRBD2, but there is no DNA to check that call. The CDR3 spans 15 residues. The CDR3 sequence: CASSSTSEGRETQYF.

The chain joins TRBV4-1 to TRBJ1-1. From germline, CDR1 is MGHRA and CDR2 YSYEKL. The CDR3 contains 14 residues. The CDR3 sequence is CASSQDPSPTEAFF.

This chain joins TRBV4-2 and TRBJ2-1. Per the germline V gene, CDR1 is LGHNA and CDR2 is YNFKEQ. The CDR3 runs 17 residues. CDR3 in amino acids: CASSQDSAFYSYNEQFF.

V is TRBV13 and J is TRBJ1-4. The CDR3 loop spans 12 amino acids. CDR1 is PRHDT and CDR2 is FYEKMQ in the germline V gene (reference sequence). The CDR3 loop is CASSLTNEKLFF.

The chain has TRBV30 and TRBJ2-3; the TCRdb D gene call, TRBD1, has no DNA to confirm it. The CDR3 totals 14 residues. Germline CDR1 reads GTSNPN; CDR2 reads SVGIG (reference sequence). This CDR3 is CAWSQGARTDTQYF. The variable domain in full, with the rest retrieved from reference TRBV30 and TRBJ2-3, is SQTIHQWPATLVQPVGSPLSLECTVEGTSNPNLYWYRQAAGRGLQLLFYSVGIGQISSEVPQNLSASRPQDRQFILSSKKLLLSDSGFYLCAWSQGARTDTQYFGPGTRLTVL.

The genes are TRBV5-1 and TRBJ2-7; the D gene TCRdb calls, TRBD1, cannot be checked with no DNA. The CDR3 spans 14 residues. Germline V lookup: CDR1 SGHRS, CDR2 YFSETQ. The CDR3 here is CASSPWTDSYEQYF.

V is TRBV5-5 and J is TRBJ2-7; absent DNA, TCRdb's TRBD1 call cannot be checked. The CDR3 totals 12 residues. Germline CDR1 and CDR2: SGHKS and YYEKEE (reference sequence). CDR3 sequence reads: CASTAPPGEQYF.

This chain connects TRBV7-9 to TRBJ2-1; without DNA, the TCRdb call of TRBD2 cannot be checked. This CDR3 is 13 amino acids long. The germline V gene has CDR1 SEHNR and CDR2 FQNEAQ (reference sequence). CDR3 sequence: CASSPRLAYEQFF.

The chain has TRBV4-1 and TRBJ1-5; TCRdb proposes TRBD1, but this gene call is untestable without DNA. This CDR3 contains 17 residues. Germline values: CDR1 MGHRA, CDR2 YSYEKL. CDR3: CASSQDWRGLGVQPQHF.

The V gene is TRBV15, the J gene TRBJ2-1. This CDR3 contains 14 residues. Germline V gene data show CDR1 as LNHNV and CDR2 as YYDKDF (reference sequence). The chain's CDR3 is CATSRYQDPQIQFF.

V and J are TRBV27 and TRBJ2-5; the D call from TCRdb, TRBD1, cannot be confirmed without DNA. Germline values: CDR1 MNHEY, CDR2 SMNVEV (reference sequence). This CDR3 region has 14 residues. The CDR3 here is CASSWGFLRETQYF.

The V call is TRBV3-1, the J call TRBJ2-7. Looked up from germline, CDR1 is LGHDT and CDR2 is YNNKEL (reference sequence). This CDR3 region has 13 residues. The CDR3 is CASSQDWASEQYF.

The V call is TRBV9, the J call TRBJ2-5; TCRdb outputs TRBD2, but without DNA this stays unchecked. Germline CDR1 is SGDLS and CDR2 is YYNGEE. The CDR3 runs to 13 residues. The CDR3 sequence: CASSVTGGATQYF.